A single sample gave rise to the 22 T cell receptor beta chains below, sequenced in a study of blood T cell repertoires in COVID-19. The data were produced by immunoSEQ multiplex PCR, yet TCRdb's version contains in-frame clones alone and is incomplete. The repertoire includes about 380,000 clones, approximately 81% of them detected once, and 3.6% sits in the top ten. Sequencing was carried out using peripheral blood. The receptors originated from a woman aged 18-29 years with acute or convalescent COVID-19.

In its sample, this clone was seen once. The CDR3 DNA reads as TGTGCCAGCAGCCAACACCGTGGGGCGACTAATGAAAAACTGTTTTTT. Translation: CASSQHRGATNEKLFF. This chain uses TRBV4-2 with TRBJ1-4, with D perhaps TRBD1 (5 bases). This CDR3 is built from 16 residues. The germline V gene encodes CDR1 LGHNA and CDR2 YNFKEQ. V lost 2 bases to trimming and J lost 2 bases, with 12 bases between them.

This sequence joins TRBV6-1 and TRBJ2-3; 7 nucleotides align to TRBD1. CDR1 and CDR2 (germline): MNHNS, SASEGT. The CDR3 spans 15 residues. Trimming at V came to 2 bases and at J to 14 bases, leaving 16 bases not matched to a gene. The CDR3 bases are TGTGCCAGCAGTGAAACTATGGGGATTCCGGGACAGATGTATTTT. The encoded protein is CASSETMGIPGQMYF.

V usage is TRBV19 and J usage is TRBJ1-2, with 8 positions matching TRBD1. This CDR3 is 14 amino acids long. V trimming: 5 bases; J trimming: 4 bases; junction bases outside the gene matches: 6. Germline assignment: CDR1 LNHDA and CDR2 SQIVND (reference sequence). CDR3 coding DNA: TGTGCCAGTAGTTCCGGACAGGGTACCTATGGCTACACCTTC. Translating gives CASSSGQGTYGYTF.

The chain employs TRBV24-1 and TRBJ2-1; 10 bases map to TRBD2. Trimming removed 4 bases from V and 6 bases from J; junction bases left unmatched: 5. The CDR3 has 15 amino acids. Germline CDR1 KGHDR, CDR2 SFDVKD. The CDR3, as DNA: TGTGCCACCAGTGACCTAGCGGGAGATGGCAATGAGCAGTTCTTC. As protein: CATSDLAGDGNEQFF.

The rearrangement joins TRBV11-2 to TRBJ2-3; D unclear. The CDR3 is 16 residues long. Germline V CDR1 and CDR2: SGHAT, FQNNGV. The V gene lost 8 bases and the J gene lost 0 bases, with 18 bases spanning the gap. DNA of the CDR3: TGTGCCAGCCGAACAGCACGAGCTACTAGCACAGATACGCAGTATTTT. Residues: CASRTARATSTDTQYF. Full variable domain (outside the CDR3, taken from reference TRBV11-2 and TRBJ2-3): EAGVAQSPRYKIIEKRQSVAFWCNPISGHATLYWYQQILGQGPKLLIQFQNNGVVDDSQLPKDRFSAERLKGVDSTLKIQPAKLEDSAVYLCASRTARATSTDTQYFGPGTRLTVL.

V and J are TRBV6-5 and TRBJ1-2; D is unresolved. The germline V gene has CDR1 MNHEY and CDR2 SVGAGI. CDR3 length: 13 residues. V was cut by 0 bases and J by 3 bases, with 5 bases left in between. For the CDR3, the DNA is TGTGCCAGCAGTTACTCCGGGTACTATGGCTACACCTTC. It encodes CASSYSGYYGYTF.

V and J are TRBV20-1 and TRBJ2-1; weak D call: TRBD2 (5 bases). CDR1 is DFQATT and CDR2 is SNEGSKA in the germline V gene (reference sequence). V was cut by 3 bases and J by 3 bases, with 12 bases left in between. The CDR3 is 14 amino acids. CDR3 amino acids: CSASEDWGYNEQFF. The CDR3 region has the DNA TGCAGTGCTAGTGAGGACTGGGGCTACAATGAGCAGTTCTTC.

DNA for the CDR3: TGTGCCAGCAGCCGGTGGGCAGGGGGTCAGCCCCAGCATTTT. It codes for CASSRWAGGQPQHF. The chain is built from TRBV5-6 and TRBJ1-5; 7 bases map to TRBD1. The V gene's germline CDR1 is SGHDT and CDR2 YYEEEE. The CDR3 covers 14 residues. V shed 4 bases, J shed 6 bases, and the junction held 7 bases outside the gene matches. Drawing the rest from reference TRBV5-6 and TRBJ1-5, the complete variable domain is DAGVTQSPTHLIKTRGQQVTLRCSPKSGHDTVSWYQQALGQGPQFIFQYYEEEERQRGNFPDRFSGHQFPNYSSELNVNALLLGDSALYLCASSRWAGGQPQHFGDGTRLSIL.

For this clone: Other nucleotide sequences from this sample produce the same CDR3. CDR3 sequence: CASSLAGGPETQYF. DNA for the CDR3: TGCGCCAGCAGCTTAGCGGGGGGGCCAGAGACCCAGTACTTC. V and J are TRBV5-1 and TRBJ2-5; TRBD2 aligns across 10 bases. From germline, CDR1 is SGHRS and CDR2 YFSETQ. The V segment lost 2 bases and the J segment 4 bases; nucleotides outside the gene matches: 2. This CDR3 spans 14 amino acids. Based on the CDR3 plus reference TRBV5-1 and TRBJ2-5, the full variable domain is KAGVTQTPRYLIKTRGQQVTLSCSPISGHRSVSWYQQTPGQGLQFLFEYFSETQRNKGNFPGRFSGRQFSNSRSEMNVSTLELGDSALYLCASSLAGGPETQYFGPGTRLLVL.

The CDR3 is CSVDLTGMTDEQYF. The CDR3 DNA reads as TGCAGCGTTGATTTGACAGGGATGACCGACGAGCAGTACTTC. The V gene is TRBV29-1, the J gene TRBJ2-7, with 7 bases fitting TRBD1. The CDR3 has 14 residues. Germline V gene data show CDR1 as SQVTM and CDR2 as ANQGSEA. Trimming removed 3 bases from V and 5 bases from J; junction bases left unmatched: 10.

In DNA form, the CDR3 reads TGTGCCAGTAGCCGGGACAGGGTTAATCAGCCCCAGCATTTT. Residues: CASSRDRVNQPQHF. The V call is TRBV19, the J call TRBJ1-5; 9 bases line up with TRBD1. The J segment lost 4 bases and the V segment lost 6 bases, leaving 4 bases of the junction unmatched. The CDR3 consists of 14 residues. CDR1 and CDR2 (germline): LNHDA, SQIVND (reference sequence).

The chain joins TRBV5-6 to TRBJ1-1; TRBD1 aligns across 8 bases. CDR1 and CDR2 (germline): SGHDT, YYEEEE. Trimming took 1 base from V and 1 from J; bases not matched to a gene: 3. This CDR3 contains 15 residues. Here the CDR3 DNA reads TGTGCCAGCAGCTTGTGGGACAGGAGGAACACTGAAGCTTTCTTT. Protein product: CASSLWDRRNTEAFF.

This clone was seen once. This chain joins TRBV9 and TRBJ1-6, with 7 nucleotides matching TRBD1. This CDR3 is built from 14 residues. Germline lookup yields CDR1 SGDLS and CDR2 YYNGEE. V gave up 4 bases and J gave up 14 bases; unmatched junction bases: 12. CDR3 sequence reads: CASSRMGDSAALHF. The CDR3, as DNA: TGTGCCAGCAGCAGGATGGGGGACAGTGCAGCCCTCCACTTT. The entire variable domain, with the rest obtained from reference TRBV9 and TRBJ1-6, is as follows: DSGVTQTPKHLITATGQRVTLRCSPRSGDLSVYWYQQSLDQGLQFLIQYYNGEERAKGNILERFSAQQFPDLHSELNLSSLELGDSALYFCASSRMGDSAALHFGNGTRLTVT.

This chain links TRBV5-1 with TRBJ2-1, with 8 bases aligning to TRBD2. The CDR3 contains 15 residues. Germline V gene data show CDR1 as SGHRS and CDR2 as YFSETQ. V shed 7 bases, J shed 1 base, and the junction held 7 bases outside the gene matches. The DNA for the CDR3 is TGCGCCAGCGGACGGGAGGGGGATTCCTACAATGAGCAGTTCTTC. Its protein product is CASGREGDSYNEQFF.

The genes are TRBV7-3 and TRBJ2-1, with TRBD1 matching 8 bases. This CDR3 is built from 15 residues. Trimming at V came to 5 bases and at J to 2 bases, leaving 5 bases not matched to a gene. Per germline, CDR1 SGHTA and CDR2 FQGTGA. The CDR3 region has the DNA TGTGCCAGCAGCCCTCAGGGGGCGGCCTACAATGAGCAGTTCTTC. It translates to CASSPQGAAYNEQFF.

V gene TRBV5-1 combines with J gene TRBJ2-5, with a possible D match to TRBD2 (5 bases). Trimming removed 0 bases at V and 4 bases at J, with 13 bases between. The CDR3 runs 15 residues. Germline values: CDR1 SGHRS, CDR2 YFSETQ. In DNA form, the CDR3 reads TGCGCCAGCAGCTTGGATACTAGTACCGGAGAGACCCAGTACTTC. This sequence encodes CASSLDTSTGETQYF.

V gene TRBV27 combines with J gene TRBJ2-5; 10 bases are a match to TRBD2. The CDR3 extends over 16 amino acids. The germline V gene has CDR1 MNHEY and CDR2 SMNVEV (reference sequence). The ends lost 5 bases at V and 0 bases at J; junction bases unmatched: 6. In DNA, the CDR3 is TGTGCCAGCAGTAGAGTAGCGGGGGGATACCAAGAGACCCAGTACTTC. It specifies CASSRVAGGYQETQYF.

This clone was counted once. The chain couples TRBV6-5 to TRBJ1-2; maybe TRBD1 (5 bases). CDR1 and CDR2 (germline): MNHEY, SVGAGI. Trimming cost V 7 bases and J 3 bases, with 18 bases left between them. The CDR3 spans 15 residues. This CDR3 reads CASTPLGLGDYGYTF. The CDR3 nucleotides read TGTGCCAGCACCCCTTTGGGACTTGGGGACTATGGCTACACCTTC.

The chain has TRBV6-1 and TRBJ2-1; weak D call: TRBD2 (6 bases). The germline V gene encodes CDR1 MNHNS and CDR2 SASEGT. This CDR3 region has 17 residues. V lost 4 bases, J lost 5 bases, and 21 bases lay in between. CDR3 DNA sequence: TGTGCCAGCAGTGCCTATGCGGGGACCGGAGACGACAATGAGCAGTTCTTC. This sequence encodes CASSAYAGTGDDNEQFF.

This rearrangement joins TRBV7-9 to TRBJ1-4; D might be TRBD1 (6 bases). The CDR3 totals 12 residues. Germline values: CDR1 SEHNR, CDR2 FQNEAQ (reference sequence). Trimming left V 8 bases short and J 6 bases short, with 10 bases between. Here the CDR3 reads CASRDMYEKLFF. CDR3 DNA sequence: TGTGCCAGCCGGGACATGTATGAAAAACTGTTTTTT.

This chain links TRBV4-2 with TRBJ2-1; TRBD2 matches at 10 bases. The CDR3 consists of 16 residues. In germline, CDR1 is LGHNA, CDR2 YNFKEQ. Trimming cost V 0 bases and J 7 bases; bases outside gene matches: 6. The CDR3 DNA sequence: TGTGCCAGCAGCCAAGAAGCGGGAGGGCGGGGGAATGAGCAGTTCTTC. The encoded protein is CASSQEAGGRGNEQFF.

The chain is built from TRBV24-1 and TRBJ2-5; 9 positions agree with TRBD1. The J segment lost 4 bases and the V segment lost 2 bases, leaving 4 bases of the junction unmatched. Germline values: CDR1 KGHDR, CDR2 SFDVKD. This CDR3 region has 15 residues. As DNA, the CDR3 is TGTGCCACCAGTGATTCTGGACAGGGGATAGAGACCCAGTACTTC. This translates into CATSDSGQGIETQYF.